This entry is about one T cell receptor beta chain. The antigen remains undetermined. The data were taken from a study of blood T cells in healthy people across ages. Alongside a J-beta primer mix, a sample-barcoded 5' primer served in a second PCR lasting about 7 to 12 cycles. Every cDNA molecule bore a tag from a template-switch adaptor containing 12 random nucleotides. In TCRdb, the 5' RACE reads were re-called with MiXCR into one record per CDR3 protein. The sample has hundreds of thousands of distinct CDR3 sequences; roughly 31% are singletons. General study results and limits: Older age went with lower TCR beta diversity per million T cells, in a roughly linear way.

The draw of peripheral blood yielded about 9.4 milliliters from each donor. Sequenced sample: blood. The receptor was derived from an elderly woman in good health.

CDR3 sequence (DNA): TGTGCCAGTAGTAGTGGGACAGAGACGAACTATGGCTACACCTTC. This translates into CASSSGTETNYGYTF. The V call is TRBV19, the J call TRBJ1-2, with 7 nucleotides matching TRBD1. This CDR3 is 15 amino acids long. V was clipped by 4 bases and J by 2 bases; unmatched bases: 7. Germline assignment: CDR1 LNHDA and CDR2 SQIVND (reference sequence).